Listed here are 20 T cell receptor beta chains from one sample, sequenced in a study of blood T cell repertoires in COVID-19. Libraries were prepared by immunoSEQ multiplex PCR; TCRdb keeps only in-frame clonotypes and omits some of them. The table records 95,000 to 150,000 clones, 85% to 90% of them present only once. Sequencing was done on a sample of peripheral blood. The origin of the receptors is a man aged 80 or over with active or convalescent COVID-19.

This chain joins TRBV5-6 and TRBJ1-6; 7 nucleotides match TRBD1. V was pared by 4 bases and J by 4 bases, with 8 bases of the junction left unmatched. The CDR3 spans 16 residues. CDR1 SGHDT and CDR2 YYEEEE come from the germline V gene. The CDR3 bases are TGTGCCAGCAGCCCATACTCGACAGGGTATAATTCACCCCTCCACTTT. It is translated as CASSPYSTGYNSPLHF.

The chain carries TRBV5-6 and TRBJ2-1; tentatively, D is TRBD1 (6 bases). The CDR3 is 15 residues long. CDR1 and CDR2 from the germline V gene are SGHDT and YYEEEE. The germline V and J ends were trimmed by 1 base and 4 bases, with 12 bases remaining between them. In DNA, the CDR3 is TGTGCCAGCAGCTTGTGGGACAATCCTTACAATGAGCAGTTCTTC. This sequence encodes CASSLWDNPYNEQFF.

The chain couples TRBV7-2 to TRBJ1-5; TRBD1 matches 7 bases. The V segment lost 5 bases and the J segment 11 bases; nucleotides outside the gene matches: 9. Germline V gene sequence: CDR1 SGHTA, CDR2 FQGNSA. This CDR3 has 13 amino acids. CDR3 sequence: CASSPTSGTAQHF. The CDR3 DNA reads as TGTGCCAGCAGCCCTACTAGCGGGACAGCCCAGCATTTT.

The chain joins TRBV5-1 to TRBJ1-3; weak D call: TRBD1 (6 bases). The V end lost 2 bases, the J end lost 4 bases, and 13 bases lay between the germline ends. Germline CDR1 is SGHRS and CDR2 is YFSETQ. This CDR3 contains 15 residues. In nucleotides, the CDR3 is TGCGCCAGCAGCTTCTCCCAGGGGCTGGGAAACACCATATATTTT. Protein sequence: CASSFSQGLGNTIYF.

The chain combines TRBV5-6 with TRBJ2-7; perhaps TRBD1 as D (5 bases). CDR3 length equals 15 residues. Germline assignment: CDR1 SGHDT and CDR2 YYEEEE. V was shortened by 4 bases and J by 0 bases, with 14 bases between the two germline ends. The CDR3 region has the DNA TGTGCCAGCAGCCGGTGGGGCTTGAGCTCCTACGAGCAGTACTTC. Protein product: CASSRWGLSSYEQYF. Drawing the rest from reference TRBV5-6 and TRBJ2-7, the complete variable domain is DAGVTQSPTHLIKTRGQQVTLRCSPKSGHDTVSWYQQALGQGPQFIFQYYEEEERQRGNFPDRFSGHQFPNYSSELNVNALLLGDSALYLCASSRWGLSSYEQYFGPGTRLTVT.

The CDR3, as DNA: TGTGCCAGCAGTTACTCGGGCCAGGGCAATGAGCAGTTCTTC. It is translated as CASSYSGQGNEQFF. The rearrangement links TRBV6-6 to TRBJ2-1, with TRBD1 as a possible D gene (5 bases). The CDR3 sequence is 14 residues long. Germline CDR1 is MNHNY and CDR2 is SVGAGI (reference sequence). Trimming removed 0 bases at V and 6 bases at J, with 9 bases between.

Written as DNA, the CDR3 is TGTGCCACCCTAGGGGGGGGCCCGGGGGATACGCAGTATTTT. Its protein product is CATLGGGPGDTQYF. V usage is TRBV27 and J usage is TRBJ2-3, with D possibly matching TRBD2 (7 bases). From germline, CDR1 is MNHEY and CDR2 SMNVEV (reference sequence). The CDR3 runs to 14 residues. The V end was cut by 10 bases, the J end by 6 bases, with 20 bases between.

The gene calls are TRBV30 and TRBJ1-1, with no clear D. This CDR3 is built from 12 residues. V shed 8 bases and J shed 1 base, with 11 bases lying between them. Looked up from germline, CDR1 is GTSNPN and CDR2 is SVGIG (reference sequence). The CDR3 is CALTRPNTEAFF. As DNA, the CDR3 is TGTGCCCTGACACGGCCGAACACTGAAGCTTTCTTT.

The chain couples TRBV9 to TRBJ1-3, with D unclear. There are 14 residues in the CDR3. Per the germline V gene, CDR1 is SGDLS and CDR2 is YYNGEE. Trimming pared 0 bases from V and 3 bases from J, leaving 7 bases between. The DNA for the CDR3 is TGTGCCAGCAGCGTAGACCTAGTTGGAAACACCATATATTTT. This sequence encodes CASSVDLVGNTIYF.

The chain uses TRBV4-1 and TRBJ2-5; a weak D match, TRBD1 (6 bases). The CDR3 runs to 13 residues. Germline CDR1 MGHRA, CDR2 YSYEKL. V was cut by 4 bases and J by 3 bases, with 9 bases left in between. CDR3 loop: CASSPRTEETQYF. DNA for the CDR3: TGCGCCAGCAGCCCAAGGACAGAAGAGACCCAGTACTTC.

The chain couples TRBV15 to TRBJ2-6, with D unresolved. CDR1 and CDR2 from the germline V gene are LNHNV and YYDKDF (reference sequence). Deletions cut 3 bases from V and 1 base from J, with 7 bases between. CDR3 length: 15 residues. The CDR3 nucleotides are TGTGCCACCAGCAGTCGGGTGTCTGGGGCCAACGTCCTGACTTTC. It encodes CATSSRVSGANVLTF.

V usage is TRBV9 and J usage is TRBJ1-2; D is unresolved. Germline CDR1 SGDLS, CDR2 YYNGEE. This CDR3 is built from 11 residues. Trimming cost V 4 bases and J 8 bases, with 9 bases left between them. The CDR3 sequence: CASSREEGYTF. The CDR3 DNA reads as TGTGCCAGCAGCCGGGAGGAGGGCTACACCTTC.

The J gene is TRBJ2-3, the V gene TRBV5-1; possible D gene TRBD1, 5 bases. CDR1 and CDR2 (germline): SGHRS, YFSETQ. There are 11 residues in the CDR3. Trimming pared 0 bases from V and 11 bases from J, leaving 7 bases between. CDR3 bases: TGCGCCAGCAGCTTGGAAAGGGGGCAGTATTTT. Its protein product is CASSLERGQYF.

The V gene is TRBV3-1 (or the pseudogene TRBV3-2), the J gene TRBJ2-3, with 8 bases lining up with TRBD2. The length of the CDR3 is 16 residues. The germline V gene has CDR1 LGHDT and CDR2 YNNKEL (reference sequence). The V and J ends lost 5 bases and 2 bases, in that order; junction bases with no gene match: 9. The CDR3 sequence is CASSIRAGAITDTQYF. CDR3 nucleotide sequence: TGTGCCAGCAGCATCCGAGCGGGGGCCATCACAGATACGCAGTATTTT.

The sample holds a few counts of this clone. The chain is built from TRBV9 and TRBJ2-1, with no clear D. The CDR3 length is 14 residues. Germline CDR1 and CDR2: SGDLS and YYNGEE. V shed 0 bases and J shed 9 bases, with 13 bases lying between them. This chain's CDR3 is CASSVVSSGGEQFF. The CDR3 nucleotides are TGTGCCAGCAGCGTAGTATCGAGTGGTGGTGAGCAGTTCTTC.

This clone was seen a handful of times. The chain links TRBV18 to TRBJ2-7, with D possibly matching TRBD1 (6 bases). V was cut by 3 bases and J by 0 bases, with 12 bases left in between. CDR1 and CDR2 (germline): KGHSH, LQKENI. The CDR3 contains 15 residues. CDR3 protein: CASSPRQVSSYEQYF. The CDR3 nucleotides read TGTGCCAGCTCACCCCGACAGGTGAGCTCCTACGAGCAGTACTTC.

V and J are TRBV7-9 and TRBJ1-2; TRBD1 matches at 7 bases. Germline CDR1 is SEHNR and CDR2 is FQNEAQ (reference sequence). The CDR3 covers 15 residues. The V and J ends lost 2 bases and 6 bases, in that order; junction bases with no gene match: 9. DNA for the CDR3: TGTGCCAGCAGCTTATCAGACAGGGTTCGAGATGGCTACACCTTC. As protein: CASSLSDRVRDGYTF.

The chain employs TRBV6-5 and TRBJ1-2; 7 bases align to TRBD1. CDR1 and CDR2 (germline): MNHEY, SVGAGI. V was clipped by 6 bases and J by 7 bases; unmatched bases: 11. CDR3 length: 14 residues. CDR3 protein: CASSAPTGRRGYTF. The DNA for the CDR3 is TGTGCCAGCAGCGCTCCGACAGGGCGGCGTGGCTACACCTTC.

This rearrangement joins TRBV5-4 to TRBJ1-5, with D maybe TRBD1 (5 bases). CDR1 is SGHNT and CDR2 is YYREEE in the germline V gene (reference sequence). The CDR3 has 15 residues. V shed 5 bases and J shed 0 bases, with 12 bases lying between them. The CDR3 here is CASRPWGDSNQPQHF. The CDR3, as DNA: TGTGCCAGCAGGCCTTGGGGGGATAGCAATCAGCCCCAGCATTTT.

The chain joins TRBV6-5 to TRBJ1-1, with D unclear. This CDR3 region has 13 residues. Between the trimmed V and J ends, which lost 8 bases and 1 base, there was a span of 11 bases. The germline V gene encodes CDR1 MNHEY and CDR2 SVGAGI. The DNA for the CDR3 is TGTGCCAGCGCGGGGTCTAGGAACACTGAAGCTTTCTTT. Protein product: CASAGSRNTEAFF.